Listed here is a single T cell receptor (beta chain). The CDR3 covers 16 residues. From germline, CDR1 is MGHRA and CDR2 YSYEKL. V gave up 0 bases and J gave up 6 bases, with 14 bases separating them. The data belong to a study of blood T cell repertoires in COVID-19. Study at large: Samples taken during acute and convalescent COVID-19 were collected in the United States, Italy and Spain.

Only in-frame clones appear in the TCRdb table, and some are missing; sequencing was by immunoSEQ multiplex PCR. The sample lists hundreds of thousands of clones; over 75% were seen once. Source material: PBMCs or T cells enriched from blood (not recorded which). The TCR comes from a woman aged 25 to 39 who had recovered from COVID-19. The chain employs TRBV4-1 and TRBJ2-2; possible D gene TRBD1, 6 bases. CDR3 amino acids: CASSQDPTGKAGELFF. CDR3 bases: TGCGCCAGCAGCCAAGATCCCACAGGGAAGGCCGGGGAGCTGTTTTTT.